The 19 T cell receptor beta chains given below trace back to one sample, sequenced in a study of long-term antiretroviral therapy in people with HIV. Survey level was the resolution at which the v3.0 immunoSEQ assay ran. The data were produced by immunoSEQ multiplex PCR, yet TCRdb's version contains in-frame clones alone and is incomplete. The sample has some 14,000 clones, 84% seen once. The source was unsorted PBMCs, collected 0.4 years after starting antiretroviral therapy. The receptor set was obtained from a young man with HIV.

This clone was detected a few times. V gene TRBV19 combines with J gene TRBJ2-7; D might be TRBD1 (6 bases). The CDR3 covers 13 residues. Trimming cost V 4 bases and J 3 bases, with 10 bases left between them. The germline V gene encodes CDR1 LNHDA and CDR2 SQIVND (reference sequence). Here the CDR3 reads CASSTQGIYEQYF. DNA for the CDR3: TGTGCCAGTAGTACCCAGGGGATCTACGAGCAGTACTTC.

The chain carries TRBV12-5 and TRBJ2-1, with D maybe TRBD2 (6 bases). This CDR3 is built from 11 residues. CDR1 is LGHNT, CDR2 FRNRAP, per germline. V lost 6 bases and J 8 bases, leaving 8 bases between the germline ends. This CDR3 is CASGRDYEQFF. The CDR3 DNA reads as TGTGCTAGTGGGCGGGACTATGAGCAGTTCTTC.

V is TRBV6-6 and J is TRBJ2-5; perhaps TRBD1 as D (5 bases). This CDR3 has 12 residues. The V end lost 3 bases, the J end lost 4 bases, and 6 bases lay between the germline ends. CDR1 and CDR2 (germline): MNHNY, SVGAGI (reference sequence). The CDR3 loop reads CASSYRGETQYF. The CDR3 DNA reads as TGTGCCAGCAGTTATAGGGGAGAGACCCAGTACTTC.

This chain uses TRBV6-4 with TRBJ1-2; D may be TRBD1 (5 bases). V gave up 8 bases and J gave up 2 bases, with 12 bases separating them. The CDR3 length is 13 residues. From germline, CDR1 is MRHNA and CDR2 SNTAGT. CDR3 sequence reads: CASGWGCNYGYTF. DNA for the CDR3: TGTGCCAGCGGATGGGGGTGCAACTATGGCTACACCTTC.

The gene calls are TRBV7-3 and TRBJ2-7, with D unclear. CDR3 length: 10 amino acids. Trimming removed 4 bases from V and 4 bases from J, with 2 bases in between. Per the germline V gene, CDR1 is SGHTA and CDR2 is FQGTGA. CDR3 amino acids: CASSSYEQYF. The CDR3 DNA reads TGTGCCAGCAGCTCATACGAGCAGTACTTC.

The chain employs TRBV13 and TRBJ2-1; TRBD2 matches 13 bases. Per the germline V gene, CDR1 is PRHDT and CDR2 is FYEKMQ (reference sequence). The CDR3 extends over 17 amino acids. Trimming at V came to 6 bases and at J to 4 bases, leaving 9 bases not matched to a gene. The CDR3 reads CASRPGTSGDLYNEQFF. The CDR3 bases are TGTGCCAGCAGACCCGGGACTAGCGGGGACTTATACAATGAGCAGTTCTTC.

The V call is TRBV10-3, the J call TRBJ2-1; no reliable D call. CDR3 length: 11 amino acids. From germline, CDR1 is ENHRY and CDR2 SYGVKD. V gave up 6 bases and J gave up 6 bases, with 6 bases separating them. The CDR3 here is CAIRTSNEQFF. Here the CDR3 DNA reads TGTGCCATCAGGACCAGCAATGAGCAGTTCTTC.

This sequence joins TRBV5-1 and TRBJ2-7, with TRBD1 matching 11 bases. Looked up from germline, CDR1 is SGHRS and CDR2 is YFSETQ. The CDR3 has 14 residues. Trimming took 3 bases from V and 7 from J; bases not matched to a gene: 6. The CDR3: CASSSGTGGGEQYF. DNA of the CDR3: TGCGCCAGCAGCTCGGGGACAGGGGGTGGGGAGCAGTACTTC.

This chain links TRBV4-2 with TRBJ2-3; D might be TRBD2 (5 bases). There are 16 residues in the CDR3. CDR1 is LGHNA and CDR2 is YNFKEQ in the germline V gene. The ends were cut back, 2 bases at V and 0 bases at J, with 12 bases in the middle. The CDR3 protein is CASSQLSGPSTDTQYF. The DNA for the CDR3 is TGTGCCAGCAGCCAACTCAGCGGCCCTAGCACAGATACGCAGTATTTT.

The CDR3 bases are TGTGCCAGCAGCGGGGGGGGACTAGCGGGTATGTACAATGAGCAGTTCTTC. Its protein product is CASSGGGLAGMYNEQFF. The chain is built from TRBV7-9 and TRBJ2-1; the match to TRBD2 covers 12 bases. The CDR3 consists of 17 residues. Trimming at V came to 5 bases and at J to 4 bases, leaving 9 bases not matched to a gene. CDR1 and CDR2 from the germline V gene are SEHNR and FQNEAQ (reference sequence).

The V and J genes are TRBV5-5 and TRBJ2-7, with 7 bases aligning to TRBD1. The CDR3 sequence is 16 residues long. Germline V gene lookup returns CDR1 SGHKS and CDR2 YYEKEE (reference sequence). V lost 3 bases to trimming and J lost 3 bases; unmatched junction nucleotides: 12. The DNA of the CDR3 is TGTGCCAGCAGCTCGCCCGGTGACAGGGCCGACTACGAGCAGTACTTC. Its translation: CASSSPGDRADYEQYF.

V gene TRBV9 combines with J gene TRBJ2-7; no clear D gene. Germline V lookup: CDR1 SGDLS, CDR2 YYNGEE. The ends were cut back, 0 bases at V and 1 base at J, with 8 bases in the middle. The CDR3 sequence is 14 residues long. CDR3 loop: CASSVEVASYEQYF. The CDR3, as DNA: TGTGCCAGCAGCGTAGAGGTCGCTTCCTACGAGCAGTACTTC.

This chain joins TRBV5-1 and TRBJ1-4, with D tentatively TRBD1 (6 bases). The germline gives CDR1 SGHRS, CDR2 YFSETQ. Trimming took 0 bases from V and 3 from J, leaving 9 bases between them. This CDR3 contains 15 residues. DNA for the CDR3: TGCGCCAGCAGCTTGGTAGGGGGTGCTAATGAAAAACTGTTTTTT. It specifies CASSLVGGANEKLFF.

The count of this clone is one. The chain couples TRBV4-2 to TRBJ2-3; D is unclear. CDR3 length equals 15 residues. V was cut by 1 base and J by 2 bases, with 10 bases left in between. Germline CDR1 is LGHNA and CDR2 is YNFKEQ. The CDR3 loop is CASSQVVEDTDTQYF. CDR3 bases: TGTGCCAGCAGCCAAGTAGTCGAAGACACAGATACGCAGTATTTT.

The chain carries TRBV9 and TRBJ2-3; 8 bases align to TRBD2. V was pared by 3 bases and J by 2 bases, with 5 bases of the junction left unmatched. Germline lookup yields CDR1 SGDLS and CDR2 YYNGEE. This CDR3 spans 15 amino acids. The CDR3 is CASSAGLDLTDTQYF. CDR3 nucleotide sequence: TGTGCCAGCAGCGCGGGACTAGATCTCACAGATACGCAGTATTTT.

J is TRBJ2-7 and V is TRBV5-1; D is possibly TRBD1 (6 bases). The germline CDR1 and CDR2 sequences are SGHRS and YFSETQ. The CDR3 extends over 13 amino acids. V lost 4 bases and J 3 bases, leaving 11 bases between the germline ends. The CDR3 DNA sequence: TGCGCCAGCAGCATCGGACAGATCTACGAGCAGTACTTC. This gives the protein CASSIGQIYEQYF.

In this sample, this clone turned up a few times. V and J are TRBV7-2 and TRBJ2-7, with a weak D call TRBD2 (5 bases). This CDR3 comprises 11 residues. The V gene lost 10 bases and the J gene lost 4 bases, with 11 bases spanning the gap. The germline CDR1 and CDR2 sequences are SGHTA and FQGNSA. CDR3 bases: TGTGCCATCCTTACGGGGTACGAGCAGTACTTC. This codes for CAILTGYEQYF.

The chain employs TRBV7-8 and TRBJ2-5; possibly TRBD1 for D (7 bases). With 7 bases removed from V and 7 bases from J, the gap between germline ends came to 22 bases. CDR3 length equals 15 residues. The germline CDR1 and CDR2 sequences are SGHVS and FQNEAQ. The CDR3 here is CASTTAGQLARTQYF. CDR3 sequence (DNA): TGTGCCAGCACCACCGCGGGACAGCTGGCCCGGACCCAGTACTTC.

J is TRBJ2-5 and V is TRBV5-1, with D possibly TRBD1 on 5 matching bases. V was trimmed by 2 bases and J by 6 bases, leaving 14 bases between them. The germline V gene encodes CDR1 SGHRS and CDR2 YFSETQ. The CDR3 contains 14 residues. The CDR3 region is CASSLKTVGQTQYF. As DNA, the CDR3 is TGCGCCAGCAGCTTAAAGACAGTCGGACAGACCCAGTACTTC.